These 16 T cell receptor beta chains originate from one sample sequenced in a study of cytomegalovirus exposure and HLA in healthy donors. Primers included in the PCR were 60 Vbeta and 13 Jbeta primers. Sequencing was performed with immunoSEQ multiplex PCR; in TCRdb, only in-frame clones are kept and a portion is missing. This sample carries roughly 220,000 clones, approximately 81% of them seen once, and the ten largest clones take about 3.1%. Sequences were obtained from PBMCs. These receptors were obtained from a man aged 30 to 45 in good health and CMV-seronegative.

This clone was seen a single time. The genes are TRBV10-3 and TRBJ2-5; 10 bases match TRBD2. The germline gives CDR1 ENHRY, CDR2 SYGVKD. After removal of 5 bases from V and 2 bases from J, the junction contained 5 bases not matched to a gene. The length of the CDR3 is 15 residues. The DNA for the CDR3 is TGTGCCATCAGTATAGCGGGGGGCAAACAAGAGACCCAGTACTTC. It specifies CAISIAGGKQETQYF.

The chain couples TRBV4-2 to TRBJ2-7; D unresolved. The V end lost 3 bases, the J end lost 5 bases, and 14 bases lay between the germline ends. CDR1 is LGHNA and CDR2 is YNFKEQ in the germline V gene. This CDR3 is built from 14 residues. CDR3 amino acids: CASSQVVSRDEQYF. The CDR3 nucleotides are TGTGCCAGCAGCCAGGTTGTAAGTCGGGACGAGCAGTACTTC.

In nucleotides, the CDR3 is TGCGCCAGCAGAGAGGGACAGGGGGCAGTCAACGTCCTGACTTTC. It translates to CASREGQGAVNVLTF. The genes are TRBV5-1 and TRBJ2-6, with TRBD1 matching over 12 bases. The CDR3 spans 15 residues. Germline V gives CDR1 SGHRS, CDR2 YFSETQ. Trimming at V came to 5 bases and at J to 9 bases, leaving 6 bases not matched to a gene.

The chain recombines TRBV9 with TRBJ1-2; D unclear. The germline V gene encodes CDR1 SGDLS and CDR2 YYNGEE. The CDR3 contains 12 residues. V lost 6 bases to trimming and J lost 8 bases, with 14 bases between them. DNA for the CDR3: TGTGCCAGCACTAGCCGAATCTTGGGCTACACCTTC. The encoded protein is CASTSRILGYTF. The whole variable domain, remainder taken from reference TRBV9 and TRBJ1-2, is DSGVTQTPKHLITATGQRVTLRCSPRSGDLSVYWYQQSLDQGLQFLIQYYNGEERAKGNILERFSAQQFPDLHSELNLSSLELGDSALYFCASTSRILGYTFGSGTRLTVV.

A word on this clone: The same CDR3 can be traced to other DNA sequences in this sample. The rearrangement uses TRBV2 and TRBJ2-7; 10 nucleotides match TRBD1. The CDR3 loop spans 14 amino acids. Trimming took 4 bases from V and 1 from J; bases not matched to a gene: 1. Per the germline V gene, CDR1 is SNHLY and CDR2 is FYNNEI. CDR3 sequence: CASSGDRGSYEQYF. The CDR3 DNA reads TGTGCCAGCAGTGGGGACAGGGGATCCTACGAGCAGTACTTC.

The genes are TRBV14 and TRBJ1-2; a possible D gene is TRBD1 (5 bases). The CDR3 covers 13 residues. Trimming shortened V by 3 bases and J by 8 bases, and 13 bases separated the two germline ends. Germline CDR1 SGHDN, CDR2 FVKESK. The CDR3 loop reads CASSQFWGEGYTF. For the CDR3, the DNA is TGTGCCAGCAGCCAGTTTTGGGGGGAAGGCTACACCTTC.

V is TRBV2 and J is TRBJ2-7, with D unresolved. There are 10 residues in the CDR3. Germline CDR1 SNHLY, CDR2 FYNNEI. V lost 5 bases and J 6 bases, leaving 5 bases between the germline ends. The CDR3 nucleotides are TGTGCCAGCAGTAGAGCCGAGCAGTACTTC. Protein product: CASSRAEQYF.

The chain carries TRBV27 and TRBJ2-7; TRBD2 is a possible D gene (6 bases). This CDR3 is 14 amino acids long. The V gene's germline CDR1 is MNHEY and CDR2 SMNVEV (reference sequence). Trimming pared 5 bases from V and 1 base from J, leaving 12 bases between. CDR3 nucleotide sequence: TGTGCCAGCAGTCCCCGGAGGGGATCCTACGAGCAGTACTTC. Protein product: CASSPRRGSYEQYF.

This clone was detected only a few times. The chain has TRBV5-4 and TRBJ2-7; 8 bases line up with TRBD1. This CDR3 comprises 13 residues. Germline V gene lookup returns CDR1 SGHNT and CDR2 YYREEE (reference sequence). Trimming removed 4 bases from V and 5 bases from J; junction bases left unmatched: 5. The CDR3 here is CASSPDRGHEQYF. In nucleotides, the CDR3 is TGTGCCAGCAGCCCCGACAGGGGTCACGAGCAGTACTTC.

The CDR3 nucleotides read TGTGCCAGCAGTGAAAGACAGGGGAACACCGGGGAGCTGTTTTTT. Its protein is CASSERQGNTGELFF. This chain connects TRBV2 to TRBJ2-2, with 7 bases lining up with TRBD1. The J segment lost 1 base and the V segment lost 2 bases, leaving 1 base of the junction unmatched. Per the germline V gene, CDR1 is SNHLY and CDR2 is FYNNEI. The CDR3 extends over 15 amino acids.

This chain uses TRBV19 with TRBJ2-3; possibly TRBD2 for D (6 bases). CDR1 LNHDA and CDR2 SQIVND come from the germline V gene (reference sequence). The CDR3 runs 15 residues. Trimming stripped 5 bases from V and 9 bases from J, with 21 bases between. As DNA, the CDR3 is TGTGCCAGTAGTTCAACCGGGACTCAGGTTGAGACGCAGTATTTT. This codes for CASSSTGTQVETQYF.

This chain links TRBV10-3 with TRBJ1-4; the D gene is possibly TRBD1 (5 bases). The V end was cut by 2 bases, the J end by 11 bases, with 15 bases between. From germline, CDR1 is ENHRY and CDR2 SYGVKD. The CDR3 contains 14 residues. Written as DNA, the CDR3 is TGTGCCATCAGTGAGCGTAGGGGCGAGGAGAAACTGTTTTTT. Residues: CAISERRGEEKLFF.

This chain connects TRBV5-1 to TRBJ1-2, with TRBD1 identical over 7 bases. CDR3 length: 14 residues. Germline CDR1 reads SGHRS; CDR2 reads YFSETQ. V gave up 2 bases and J gave up 5 bases; unmatched junction bases: 6. The CDR3 spells CASSLPGQSYGYTF. DNA for the CDR3: TGCGCCAGCAGCTTACCGGGACAGTCGTATGGCTACACCTTC.

The genes are TRBV6-4 and TRBJ1-6; no definite D call. Per the germline V gene, CDR1 is MRHNA and CDR2 is SNTAGT. Trimming removed 2 bases at V and 0 bases at J, with 20 bases between. This CDR3 has 20 amino acids. CDR3 coding DNA: TGTGCCAGCAGTGACGGGCAACGGTCACCGGTCAGCTCCTATAATTCACCCCTCCACTTT. It codes for CASSDGQRSPVSSYNSPLHF.

Written as DNA, the CDR3 is TGCAGCGTAGACAGGGGAGACATTCAGTACTTC. It is translated as CSVDRGDIQYF. This chain links TRBV29-1 with TRBJ2-4; TRBD1 agrees at 8 bases. The germline CDR1 and CDR2 sequences are SQVTM and ANQGSEA. J was trimmed by 8 bases and V by 6 bases; bases with no gene match: 3. The CDR3 length is 11 residues. The full variable domain, its missing parts supplied by reference TRBV29-1 and TRBJ2-4, is SAVISQKPSRDICQRGTSLTIQCQVDSQVTMMFWYRQQPGQSLTLIATANQGSEATYESGFVIDKFPISRPNLTFSTLTVSNMSPEDSSIYLCSVDRGDIQYFGAGTRLSVL.

The chain carries TRBV13 and TRBJ1-2; 9 bases agree with TRBD1. Germline V lookup: CDR1 PRHDT, CDR2 FYEKMQ (reference sequence). The ends lost 5 bases at V and 2 bases at J; junction bases unmatched: 15. The CDR3 length is 18 residues. CDR3 nucleotides: TGTGCCAGCAGCGGCCAACGAGAGGGACAGGGACTCAACTATGGCTACACCTTC. Amino acids: CASSGQREGQGLNYGYTF.